Below are 20 T cell receptor beta chains sequenced from a single sample in a study of Ad26.COV2.S vaccination and SARS-CoV-2 variants. Generated by immunoSEQ multiplex PCR, the TCRdb table keeps only in-frame clones and is missing some. Of some 410,000 clones in the sample, about nine tenths were seen once. This sample's treatment: 19 received Ad26.COV2.S at low or high dose, single or two shots; several received placebo; per-sample allocation not given. Sampling took place 63 days after the first vaccine or placebo injection. The specimen was peripheral blood, collected in a trial of Ad26.COV2.S vaccine versus placebo. Receptor source: a person between 18 and 65 years old who received the Ad26.COV2.S COVID-19 vaccine or a placebo.

A note on this clone: The same CDR3 also results from other DNA sequences found in this sample. The rearrangement links TRBV29-1 to TRBJ1-1; 10 positions match TRBD1. The germline gives CDR1 SQVTM, CDR2 ANQGSEA. CDR3 length equals 13 residues. V lost 6 bases, J lost 4 bases, and 5 bases stayed unmatched. This CDR3 reads CSVRTGGGTEAFF. The CDR3 DNA reads as TGCAGCGTGAGGACAGGGGGAGGCACTGAAGCTTTCTTT.

V and J are TRBV5-6 and TRBJ2-2; D might be TRBD1 (5 bases). CDR3 length: 14 residues. V lost 7 bases and J 2 bases, leaving 12 bases between the germline ends. The V gene's germline CDR1 is SGHDT and CDR2 YYEEEE. This chain's CDR3 is CASGQSFNTGELFF. The CDR3 bases are TGTGCCAGCGGACAATCATTCAACACCGGGGAGCTGTTTTTT.

The chain is built from TRBV12-5 and TRBJ2-1; TRBD1 matches at 8 bases. This CDR3 comprises 17 residues. J gave up 4 bases and V 1 base, and 9 bases lay outside the gene matches. Germline CDR1 LGHNT, CDR2 FRNRAP. The CDR3 DNA follows: TGTGCTAGTGGTTTGGGACTCGGGACAGGCGCATACAATGAGCAGTTCTTC. This translates into CASGLGLGTGAYNEQFF. The variable domain in full, completed from reference TRBV12-5 and TRBJ2-1, reads DARVTQTPRHKVTEMGQEVTMRCQPILGHNTVFWYRQTMMQGLELLAYFRNRAPLDDSGMPKDRFSAEMPDATLATLKIQPSEPRDSAVYFCASGLGLGTGAYNEQFFGPGTRLTVL.

The genes are TRBV20-1 and TRBJ2-3; TRBD1 matches 11 bases. Germline V gene lookup returns CDR1 DFQATT and CDR2 SNEGSKA (reference sequence). The trim removed 3 bases at V and 6 bases at J, leaving 5 bases unmatched. The CDR3 loop spans 14 amino acids. The CDR3 DNA reads as TGCAGTGCTAGTTGGACAGGGGGCCTGGATACGCAGTATTTT. It codes for CSASWTGGLDTQYF.

CDR3 DNA sequence: TGTGCCAGCAGCCAAGATGGGAGGAGCCTAGCGAACTCCTACGAGCAGTACTTC. This codes for CASSQDGRSLANSYEQYF. The chain joins TRBV3-1 (or the pseudogene TRBV3-2) to TRBJ2-7; D perhaps matches TRBD2 (6 bases). Germline V gene data show CDR1 as LGHDT and CDR2 as YNNKEL (reference sequence). The CDR3 spans 18 residues. The V end lost 0 bases, the J end lost 0 bases, and 18 bases lay between the germline ends.

The chain joins TRBV11-3 to TRBJ1-1; unclear D gene. Trimming stripped 1 base from V and 1 base from J, with 13 bases between. Germline-derived CDR1 and CDR2 are SGHNT and YENEEA. The CDR3 consists of 16 residues. In DNA form, the CDR3 reads TGTGCCAGCAGCTTAGGTGCGGGCTTCACGAACACTGAAGCTTTCTTT. Translating gives CASSLGAGFTNTEAFF.

There are a few counts of this clone. The V call is TRBV7-7, the J call TRBJ2-5; possible D gene TRBD2, 6 bases. CDR1 is SSHAT, CDR2 FNYEAQ, per germline (reference sequence). The CDR3 has 15 residues. Between the trimmed V and J ends, which lost 1 base and 1 base, there was a span of 10 bases. CDR3 nucleotides: TGTGCCAGCAGCTTAGGGTCCGGGGGCCAAGAGACCCAGTACTTC. Amino acids: CASSLGSGGQETQYF.

The CDR3 is CSVEAEGAGGHYGYTF. The CDR3 DNA sequence: TGCAGCGTTGAAGCGGAGGGGGCAGGGGGCCATTATGGCTACACCTTC. V usage is TRBV29-1 and J usage is TRBJ1-2; 8 bases are shared with TRBD1. Germline values: CDR1 SQVTM, CDR2 ANQGSEA. Trimming took 1 base from V and 5 from J; bases not matched to a gene: 12. This CDR3 is built from 16 residues. Full variable domain (remainder filled in from reference TRBV29-1 and TRBJ1-2): SAVISQKPSRDICQRGTSLTIQCQVDSQVTMMFWYRQQPGQSLTLIATANQGSEATYESGFVIDKFPISRPNLTFSTLTVSNMSPEDSSIYLCSVEAEGAGGHYGYTFGSGTRLTVV.

This sequence joins TRBV7-2 and TRBJ2-7, with D uncertain. CDR3 size: 14 residues. CDR1 and CDR2 (germline): SGHTA, FQGNSA. V lost 1 base to trimming and J lost 4 bases, with 11 bases between them. CDR3 protein: CASSLVPRAYEQYF. The CDR3 region has the DNA TGTGCCAGCAGCTTAGTCCCTCGCGCGTACGAGCAGTACTTC.

The J gene is TRBJ1-1, the V gene TRBV14, with TRBD1 matching 7 bases. The CDR3 runs to 16 residues. Trimming removed 2 bases from V and 1 base from J; junction bases left unmatched: 7. CDR1 SGHDN and CDR2 FVKESK come from the germline V gene. For the CDR3, the DNA is TGTGCCAGCAGCCAATTCGGACAGGTTCCGAACACTGAAGCTTTCTTT. It specifies CASSQFGQVPNTEAFF. The whole variable domain, filled in from reference TRBV14 and TRBJ1-1, reads EAGVTQFPSHSVIEKGQTVTLRCDPISGHDNLYWYRRVMGKEIKFLLHFVKESKQDESGMPNNRFLAERTGGTYSTLKVQPAELEDSGVYFCASSQFGQVPNTEAFFGQGTRLTVV.

This clone is a singleton in its sample. The rearrangement joins TRBV19 to TRBJ2-2; 13 bases are shared with TRBD2. Per germline, CDR1 LNHDA and CDR2 SQIVND (reference sequence). The CDR3 loop spans 15 amino acids. Unmatched junction bases numbered 6, after V lost 7 bases and J lost 7 bases. The CDR3 DNA reads as TGTGCCAGTATTTCGGGACTAGCGGGGTTCGGGGAGCTGTTTTTT. Its translation: CASISGLAGFGELFF.

This CDR3 is CASSFPETWDTQYF. For the CDR3, the DNA is TGTGCCAGCAGTTTCCCAGAGACCTGGGATACGCAGTATTTT. V and J are TRBV28 and TRBJ2-3; D remains unclear. Trimming stripped 3 bases from V and 6 bases from J, with 13 bases between. Germline assignment: CDR1 MDHEN and CDR2 SYDVKM. CDR3 length: 14 residues.

V is TRBV7-9 and J is TRBJ2-7; D call uncertain. Germline V gene data show CDR1 as SEHNR and CDR2 as FQNEAQ (reference sequence). With 1 base removed from V and 1 base from J, the gap between germline ends came to 2 bases. The CDR3 loop spans 12 amino acids. The CDR3 nucleotides are TGTGCCAGCAGCTTAGTGTCCTACGAGCAGTACTTC. Amino acid sequence: CASSLVSYEQYF.

The CDR3 DNA sequence: TGTGCCAGCAGCCCTAGGGGGGGGGTCTACACTGAAGCTTTCTTT. It translates to CASSPRGGVYTEAFF. The chain is built from TRBV9 and TRBJ1-1; a possible D gene is TRBD1 (6 bases). The CDR3 contains 15 residues. With 4 bases removed from V and 3 bases from J, the gap between germline ends came to 16 bases. Germline V gene lookup returns CDR1 SGDLS and CDR2 YYNGEE.

This clone was observed a single time. This chain links TRBV9 with TRBJ2-5; TRBD1 or TRBD2 may be the D gene (6 bases each). V was pared by 0 bases and J by 1 base, with 13 bases between. Germline-derived CDR1 and CDR2 are SGDLS and YYNGEE. This CDR3 has 16 residues. CDR3 protein: CASSVAYGGLQETQYF. The DNA of the CDR3 is TGTGCCAGCAGCGTAGCTTACGGGGGCCTCCAAGAGACCCAGTACTTC. Looking up the rest from reference TRBV9 and TRBJ2-5 gives the full variable domain: DSGVTQTPKHLITATGQRVTLRCSPRSGDLSVYWYQQSLDQGLQFLIQYYNGEERAKGNILERFSAQQFPDLHSELNLSSLELGDSALYFCASSVAYGGLQETQYFGPGTRLLVL.

The chain recombines TRBV11-2 with TRBJ2-3; a possible D gene is TRBD2 (6 bases). V dropped 4 bases and J dropped 6 bases, with 17 bases sitting between them. The CDR3 extends over 15 amino acids. CDR1 and CDR2 from the germline V gene are SGHAT and FQNNGV. CDR3 sequence: CASSWGDPRADTQYF. The CDR3 DNA sequence: TGTGCCAGCAGCTGGGGGGACCCTCGGGCGGATACGCAGTATTTT.

J is TRBJ1-2 and V is TRBV4-3; D unresolved. V was clipped by 2 bases and J by 2 bases, with 6 bases between them. The germline gives CDR1 LGHNA, CDR2 YSLEER. The CDR3 length is 13 residues. The CDR3 coding sequence is TGCGCCAGCAGCCAAAACAGAAACTATGGCTACACCTTC. This gives the protein CASSQNRNYGYTF.

The V call is TRBV5-6, the J call TRBJ2-7, with a tentative D call TRBD1 (6 bases). Trimming shortened V by 4 bases and J by 3 bases, and 8 bases separated the two germline ends. The CDR3 is made up of 12 amino acids. The germline gives CDR1 SGHDT, CDR2 YYEEEE. The CDR3 nucleotides read TGTGCCAGCAGCCGGACAGACTACGAGCAGTACTTC. This codes for CASSRTDYEQYF. The full variable domain, completed using reference TRBV5-6 and TRBJ2-7, is DAGVTQSPTHLIKTRGQQVTLRCSPKSGHDTVSWYQQALGQGPQFIFQYYEEEERQRGNFPDRFSGHQFPNYSSELNVNALLLGDSALYLCASSRTDYEQYFGPGTRLTVT.

The genes are TRBV25-1 and TRBJ1-1; D remains ambiguous. CDR1 and CDR2 from the germline V gene are MGHDK and SYGVNS. Trimming removed 6 bases from V and 1 base from J, with 15 bases in between. The CDR3 extends over 15 amino acids. The CDR3 protein is CASSPAKGPNTEAFF. CDR3 DNA sequence: TGTGCCAGCAGCCCGGCAAAGGGCCCGAACACTGAAGCTTTCTTT.

CDR3 in DNA: TGTGCCAGCAGCCCCCCTCCCGGGAGAAACATTCAGTACTTC. Translating it yields CASSPPPGRNIQYF. This rearrangement joins TRBV7-2 to TRBJ2-4; maybe TRBD2 (6 bases). The V and J ends lost 5 bases and 6 bases respectively, with 14 bases between them. The CDR3 spans 14 residues. The germline V gene encodes CDR1 SGHTA and CDR2 FQGNSA.